This T cell receptor beta chain is drawn from a study of Ad26.COV2.S vaccination and SARS-CoV-2 variants. Study-level information: Each vaccinee took Ad26.COV2.S intramuscularly, once or twice 56 days apart.

Produced via immunoSEQ multiplex PCR; TCRdb's table is partial and in-frame only. Counted here are over 450,000 clones, 80% to 90% occurring once; the ten biggest clones make up around 1.8%. General study findings and limits: The analyses of TCR breadth and depth may have understated the size of total T cell responses. Reported post-vaccination CD8+ and CD4+ T cell responses to spike showed substantial breadth.

Treatment meaning: around 19 received Ad26.COV2.S at low or high dose, single or two shots; roughly five received placebo; per-sample allocation not given. The samples date from day 63 after the first vaccine or placebo injection. This Boston cohort included adults aged 18-55 years. A single count supports this clone. Its cognate antigen is unknown. This clonotype originated in a person between 18 and 59 years old who received the Ad26.COV2.S COVID-19 vaccine or a placebo. Sequences were derived from peripheral blood, sampled in a trial of Ad26.COV2.S vaccine versus placebo.

The DNA of the CDR3 is TGTGCCAGCAGTGGTGGCTACCCTATCCAAGAGACCCAGTACTTC. Encoded protein: CASSGGYPIQETQYF. J is TRBJ2-5 and V is TRBV2; D remains ambiguous. The CDR3 length is 15 residues. V gave up 4 bases and J gave up 1 base, with 13 bases separating them. Germline CDR1 reads SNHLY; CDR2 reads FYNNEI.